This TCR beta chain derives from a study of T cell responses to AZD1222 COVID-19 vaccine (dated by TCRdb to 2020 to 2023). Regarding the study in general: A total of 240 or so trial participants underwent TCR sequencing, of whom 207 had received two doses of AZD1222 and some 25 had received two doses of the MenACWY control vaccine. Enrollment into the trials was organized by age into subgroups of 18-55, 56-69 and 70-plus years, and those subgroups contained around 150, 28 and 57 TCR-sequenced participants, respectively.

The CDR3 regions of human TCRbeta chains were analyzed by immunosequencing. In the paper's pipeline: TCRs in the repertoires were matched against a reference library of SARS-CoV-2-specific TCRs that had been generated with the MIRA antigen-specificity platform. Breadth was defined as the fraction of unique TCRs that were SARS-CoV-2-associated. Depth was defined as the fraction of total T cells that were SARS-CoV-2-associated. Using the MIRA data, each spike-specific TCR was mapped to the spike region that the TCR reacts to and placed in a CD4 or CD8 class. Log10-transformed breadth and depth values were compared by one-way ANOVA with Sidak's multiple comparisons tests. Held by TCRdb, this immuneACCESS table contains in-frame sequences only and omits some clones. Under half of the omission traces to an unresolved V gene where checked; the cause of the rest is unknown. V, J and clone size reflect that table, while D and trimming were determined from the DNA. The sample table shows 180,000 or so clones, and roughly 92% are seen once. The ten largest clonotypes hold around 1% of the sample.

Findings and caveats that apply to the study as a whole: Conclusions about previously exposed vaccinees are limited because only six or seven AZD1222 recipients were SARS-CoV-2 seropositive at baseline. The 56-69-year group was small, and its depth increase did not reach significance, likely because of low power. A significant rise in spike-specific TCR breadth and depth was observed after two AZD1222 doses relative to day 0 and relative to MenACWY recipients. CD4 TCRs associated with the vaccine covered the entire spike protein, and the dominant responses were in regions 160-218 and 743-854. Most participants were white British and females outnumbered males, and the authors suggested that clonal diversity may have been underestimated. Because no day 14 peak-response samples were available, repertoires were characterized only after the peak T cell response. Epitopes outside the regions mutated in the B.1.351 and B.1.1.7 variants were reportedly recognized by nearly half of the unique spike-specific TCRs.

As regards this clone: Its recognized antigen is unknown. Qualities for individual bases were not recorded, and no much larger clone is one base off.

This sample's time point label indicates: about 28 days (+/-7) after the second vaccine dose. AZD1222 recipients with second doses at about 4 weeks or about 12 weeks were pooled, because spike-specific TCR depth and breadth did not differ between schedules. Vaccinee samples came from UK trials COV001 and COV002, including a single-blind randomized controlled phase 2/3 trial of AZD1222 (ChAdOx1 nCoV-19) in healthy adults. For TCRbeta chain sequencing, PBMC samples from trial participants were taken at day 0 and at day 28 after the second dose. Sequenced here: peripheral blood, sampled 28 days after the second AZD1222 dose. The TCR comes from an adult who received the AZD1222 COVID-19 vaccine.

The CDR3 region has the sequence CASSGAPPNTEAFF. The DNA sequence is as follows: TGCGCCAGCAGCGGAGCGCCCCCGAACACTGAAGCTTTCTTT. The receptor chain draws on TRBV5-1 and TRBJ1-1; the D gene cannot be resolved reliably. CDR1 SGHRS and CDR2 YFSETQ were looked up in the germline V gene. The trim is 4 bases for V and 1 base for J, with a gap of 11 bases between the germline ends. There are 14 amino acids in the CDR3, from cysteine to phenylalanine inclusive. Only the CDR3 DNA is retained, 42 bases long and in frame from the first base.